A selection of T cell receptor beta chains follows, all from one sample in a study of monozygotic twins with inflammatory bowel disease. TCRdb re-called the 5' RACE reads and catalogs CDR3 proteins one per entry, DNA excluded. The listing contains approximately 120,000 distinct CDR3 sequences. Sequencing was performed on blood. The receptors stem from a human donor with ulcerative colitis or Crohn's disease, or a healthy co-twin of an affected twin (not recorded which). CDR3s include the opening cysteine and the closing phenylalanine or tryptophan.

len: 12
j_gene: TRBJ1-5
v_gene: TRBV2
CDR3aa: CASSVEVQPQHF

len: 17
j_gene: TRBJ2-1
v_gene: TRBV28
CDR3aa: CASSPDGGAVWYNEQFF

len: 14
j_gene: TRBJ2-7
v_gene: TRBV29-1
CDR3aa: CSVYEQGGSYEQYF

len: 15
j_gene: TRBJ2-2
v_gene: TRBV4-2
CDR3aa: CASSRRQGDTGELFF

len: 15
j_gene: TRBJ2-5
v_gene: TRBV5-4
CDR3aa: CASSTKDSTQETQYF

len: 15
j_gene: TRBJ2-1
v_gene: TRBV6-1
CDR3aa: CATARISGGLLEQFF

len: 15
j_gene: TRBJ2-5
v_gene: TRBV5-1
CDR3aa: CASSSRSSLGETQYF

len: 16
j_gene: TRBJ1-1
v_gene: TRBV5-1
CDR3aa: CASSLEPVGPLTEAFF

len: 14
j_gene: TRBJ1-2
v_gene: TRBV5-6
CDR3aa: CASSLVAVPGRYTF

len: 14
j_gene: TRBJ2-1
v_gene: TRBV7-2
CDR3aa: CASSLSGRYNEQFF

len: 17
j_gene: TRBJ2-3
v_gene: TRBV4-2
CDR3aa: CASSQDSGRQHTDTQYF

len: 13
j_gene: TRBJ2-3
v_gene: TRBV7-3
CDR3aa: CSSSLKPADTQYF

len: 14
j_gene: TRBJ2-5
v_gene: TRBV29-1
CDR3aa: CSVRPRLAGETQYF

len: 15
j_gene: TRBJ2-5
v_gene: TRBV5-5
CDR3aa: CASSFRDSRGETQYF

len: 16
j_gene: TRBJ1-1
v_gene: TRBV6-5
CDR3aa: CASSYWPGTGNTEAFF

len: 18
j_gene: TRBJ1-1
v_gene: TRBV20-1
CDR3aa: CSARGLGGRGLGITEAFF

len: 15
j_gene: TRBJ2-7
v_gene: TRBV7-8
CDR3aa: CASSPGQAFSYEQYF

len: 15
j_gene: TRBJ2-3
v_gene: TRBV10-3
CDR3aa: CAISVRGMRGDTQYF

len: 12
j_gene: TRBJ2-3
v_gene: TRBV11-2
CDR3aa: CASSPRADTQYF

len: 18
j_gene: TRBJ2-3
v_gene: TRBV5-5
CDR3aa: CASSLKVGGAPLTDTQYF

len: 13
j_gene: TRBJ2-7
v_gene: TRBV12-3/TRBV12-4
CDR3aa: CASSLGVPYEQYF

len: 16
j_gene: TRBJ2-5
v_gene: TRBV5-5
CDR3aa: CASSGGHTSGQETQYF

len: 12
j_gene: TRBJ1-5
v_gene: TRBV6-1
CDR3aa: CASRVGDQPQHF

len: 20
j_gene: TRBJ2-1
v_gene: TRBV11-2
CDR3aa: CASSLGGWLVAGDVYNEQFF

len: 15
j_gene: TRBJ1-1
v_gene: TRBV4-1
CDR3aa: CASSQSDRVATEAFF

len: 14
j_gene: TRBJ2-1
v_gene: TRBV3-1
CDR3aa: CASSQGLYYNEQFF

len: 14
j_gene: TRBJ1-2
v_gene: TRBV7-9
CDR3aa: CASSSRDTAYGYTF

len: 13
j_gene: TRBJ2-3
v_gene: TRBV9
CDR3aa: CASSFRLEDTQYF

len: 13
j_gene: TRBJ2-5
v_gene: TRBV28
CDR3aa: CASSQGGEETQYF

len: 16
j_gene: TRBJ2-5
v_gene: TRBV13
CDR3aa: CASSRLGQIDQETQYF

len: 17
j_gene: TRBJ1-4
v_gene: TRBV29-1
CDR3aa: CSVLGAEGTANNEKLFF

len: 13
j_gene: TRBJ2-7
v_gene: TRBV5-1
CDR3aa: CASSLSYSYEQYF

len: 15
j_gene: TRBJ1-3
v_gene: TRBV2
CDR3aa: CASSANRESGNTIYF

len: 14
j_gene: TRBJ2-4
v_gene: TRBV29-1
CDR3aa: CSVVDDGPKNIQYF

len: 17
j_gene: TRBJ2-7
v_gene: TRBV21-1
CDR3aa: CASSKRSSSGRIHEQYF

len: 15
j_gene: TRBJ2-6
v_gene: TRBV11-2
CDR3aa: CASSLIGEGANVLTF

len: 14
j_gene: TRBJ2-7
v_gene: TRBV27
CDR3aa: CASSPGVNFYEQYF

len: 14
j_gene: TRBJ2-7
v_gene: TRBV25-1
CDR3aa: CASSESQGAHEQYF

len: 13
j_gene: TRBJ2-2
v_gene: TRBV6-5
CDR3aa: CASSYSNTGELFF

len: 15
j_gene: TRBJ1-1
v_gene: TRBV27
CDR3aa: CASSLWDAQNTEAFF

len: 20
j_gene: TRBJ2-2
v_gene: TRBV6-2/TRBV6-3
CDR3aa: CASSYWRAPIAGPNTGELFF

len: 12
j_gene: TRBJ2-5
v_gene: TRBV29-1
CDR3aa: CSVDQASETQYF

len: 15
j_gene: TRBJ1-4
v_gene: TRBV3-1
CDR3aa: CASSQVVETNEKLFF

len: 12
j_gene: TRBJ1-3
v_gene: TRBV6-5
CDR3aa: CASSYDGNTIYF

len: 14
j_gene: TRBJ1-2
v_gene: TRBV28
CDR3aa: CASSSPGLGYGYTF

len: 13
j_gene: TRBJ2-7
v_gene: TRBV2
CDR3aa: CASSDQGVYEQYF